The 14 T cell receptor beta chains given below trace back to one sample, sequenced in a study of neurological immune-mediated disorders. One entry per CDR3 protein results from TCRdb running MiXCR on the 5' RACE reads. The sample records 71,000 or so distinct CDR3 sequences, roughly an eighth being singletons. Described time point: longitudinal time-point 1 (baseline). Sequencing was done on a sample of PBMCs. Source of these receptors: a female donor with HTLV-1-associated myelopathy (HAM/TSP).

This clonotype has ten or more counts. V and J are TRBV7-7 and TRBJ2-3, with TRBD2 identical over 11 bases. Germline trimming cut 10 bases from V and 6 bases from J; bases unmatched to any gene: 12. The CDR3 loop spans 15 amino acids. Germline lookup yields CDR1 SSHAT and CDR2 FNYEAQ (reference sequence). Written as DNA, the CDR3 is TGTGCCACCTCGGGAATAGCGGGGGGGATGGATACGCAGTATTTT. Amino acids: CATSGIAGGMDTQYF.

This clonotype was counted ten times or more. The V gene is TRBV5-1, the J gene TRBJ1-1; no clear D gene. Germline CDR1 and CDR2: SGHRS and YFSETQ. V was clipped by 4 bases and J by 0 bases, with 10 bases between them. CDR3 length equals 14 residues. This CDR3 reads CASSPGNLNTEAFF. CDR3 DNA sequence: TGCGCCAGCAGCCCGGGAAATCTGAACACTGAAGCTTTCTTT.

The chain employs TRBV20-1 and TRBJ2-1; 8 bases line up with TRBD2. Germline CDR1 DFQATT, CDR2 SNEGSKA (reference sequence). The CDR3 sequence is 15 residues long. V gave up 2 bases and J gave up 3 bases; unmatched junction bases: 6. CDR3 protein: CSARPSGGVYNEQFF. CDR3 sequence (DNA): TGCAGTGCTAGACCTTCCGGGGGGGTCTACAATGAGCAGTTCTTC.

This clonotype was seen many times. This sequence joins TRBV7-2 and TRBJ2-1, with 13 bases matching TRBD2. With V trimmed by 5 bases and J by 10 bases, 11 bases remained unmatched. The CDR3 length is 16 residues. CDR1 SGHTA and CDR2 FQGNSA come from the germline V gene. In DNA form, the CDR3 reads TGTGCCAGCAGCCCAACTAGCGGGGGGGCGATTTGGGAGCAGTTCTTC. Protein: CASSPTSGGAIWEQFF.

This clonotype was observed many times. This chain connects TRBV2 to TRBJ2-1, with TRBD2 matching over 10 bases. The CDR3 loop spans 15 amino acids. After removal of 2 bases from V and 9 bases from J, the junction contained 7 bases not matched to a gene. Germline V gene sequence: CDR1 SNHLY, CDR2 FYNNEI. As DNA, the CDR3 is TGTGCCAGCAGTGAAAGTAGCGGGGGGCCTGGTGAGCAGTTCTTC. Its translation is CASSESSGGPGEQFF.

This clonotype appeared many times. The chain couples TRBV20-1 to TRBJ2-3; 7 bases match TRBD2. Losses at the gene ends were 0 bases for V and 3 bases for J; bases not matched to a gene: 6. Per germline, CDR1 DFQATT and CDR2 SNEGSKA (reference sequence). This CDR3 region has 15 residues. DNA for the CDR3: TGCAGTGCTAGAGATTTTGGCGGGGGTACAGATACGCAGTATTTT. Residues: CSARDFGGGTDTQYF.

This clonotype occurred many times. The chain uses TRBV2 and TRBJ2-3, with D tentatively TRBD2 (5 bases). V was trimmed by 6 bases and J by 5 bases, leaving 18 bases between them. The CDR3 contains 15 residues. CDR1 and CDR2 (germline): SNHLY, FYNNEI. The CDR3 region has the DNA TGTGCCAGCAGAACCTATCCCGGGGTCGGAGATACGCAGTATTTT. Its protein is CASRTYPGVGDTQYF.

This clonotype came up many times. CDR3 bases: TGTGCCAGCAGCGAGGACGGGTATCCTGGGGCCAACGTCCTGACTTTC. This gives the protein CASSEDGYPGANVLTF. This chain joins TRBV5-5 and TRBJ2-6; D is unresolved. Germline V gene sequence: CDR1 SGHKS, CDR2 YYEKEE (reference sequence). V shed 4 bases and J shed 2 bases, with 13 bases lying between them. This CDR3 comprises 16 residues.

In this sample, this clonotype turned up many times. The J gene is TRBJ2-1, the V gene TRBV5-1, with D possibly called TRBD1 or TRBD2 (5 bases each). The CDR3 spans 15 residues. Trimming left V 4 bases short and J 3 bases short, with 14 bases between. The germline V gene has CDR1 SGHRS and CDR2 YFSETQ. This CDR3 is CASSVRDGSYNEQFF. Written as DNA, the CDR3 is TGCGCCAGCAGCGTCCGGGACGGTAGCTACAATGAGCAGTTCTTC.

At least ten counts were recorded for this clonotype. The chain has TRBV12-3 or TRBV12-4 and TRBJ2-3, with D tentatively TRBD2 (5 bases). Trimming took 3 bases from V and 7 from J, leaving 8 bases between them. The CDR3 covers 12 residues. The CDR3 nucleotides are TGTGCCAGCAGTTTCGGGGAGAATACGCAGTATTTT. Protein: CASSFGENTQYF.

This clonotype was counted ten times or more. The V and J genes are TRBV6-5 and TRBJ2-1; D might be TRBD2 (6 bases). The CDR3 contains 13 residues. Per the germline V gene, CDR1 is MNHEY and CDR2 is SVGAGI. Trimming left V 2 bases short and J 6 bases short, with 8 bases between. CDR3 sequence (DNA): TGTGCCAGCAGTTACCCCGGGGGCAATGAGCAGTTCTTC. Residues: CASSYPGGNEQFF.

This clonotype occurred many times. V gene TRBV9 combines with J gene TRBJ2-5; TRBD2 might be the D (7 bases). The CDR3 totals 13 residues. Trimming left V 0 bases short and J 7 bases short, with 10 bases between. Germline CDR1 SGDLS, CDR2 YYNGEE. The CDR3 protein is CASSVVGGGTQYF. DNA for the CDR3: TGTGCCAGCAGCGTAGTAGGGGGGGGGACCCAGTACTTC.

The V gene is TRBV6-1, the J gene TRBJ2-5, with 7 bases aligning to TRBD2. With 3 bases clipped from V and 4 bases from J, the junction kept 8 bases outside the gene matches. From germline, CDR1 is MNHNS and CDR2 SASEGT. The CDR3 length is 15 residues. This CDR3 is CASSDDTGGTETQYF. The CDR3 nucleotides are TGTGCCAGCAGTGACGACACGGGGGGAACAGAGACCCAGTACTTC.

This clonotype has ten or more counts. V usage is TRBV4-1 and J usage is TRBJ2-7; TRBD2 agrees at 11 bases. With V trimmed by 4 bases and J by 6 bases, 5 bases remained unmatched. Germline values: CDR1 MGHRA, CDR2 YSYEKL. There are 14 residues in the CDR3. The CDR3 DNA sequence: TGCGCCAGCAGCCCGGGACTAGCGGTGAGCGAGCAGTACTTC. Amino acids: CASSPGLAVSEQYF.